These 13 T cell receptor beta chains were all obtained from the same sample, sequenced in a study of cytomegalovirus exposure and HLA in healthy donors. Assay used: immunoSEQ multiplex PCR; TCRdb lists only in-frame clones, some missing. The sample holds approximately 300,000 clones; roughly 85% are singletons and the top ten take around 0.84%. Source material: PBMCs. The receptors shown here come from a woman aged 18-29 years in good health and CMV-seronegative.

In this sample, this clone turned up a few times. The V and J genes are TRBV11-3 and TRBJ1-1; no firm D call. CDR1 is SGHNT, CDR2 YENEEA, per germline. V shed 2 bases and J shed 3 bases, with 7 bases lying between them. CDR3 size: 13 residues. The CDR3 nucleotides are TGTGCCAGCAGCTTACGTCCAGACACTGAAGCTTTCTTT. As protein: CASSLRPDTEAFF.

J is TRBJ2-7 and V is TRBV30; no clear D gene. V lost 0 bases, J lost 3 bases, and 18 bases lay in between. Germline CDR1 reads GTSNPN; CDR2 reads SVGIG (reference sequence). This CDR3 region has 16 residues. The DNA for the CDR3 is TGTGCCTGGAGTGTAGAGATCAGGCCAGGTAACTACGAGCAGTACTTC. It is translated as CAWSVEIRPGNYEQYF.

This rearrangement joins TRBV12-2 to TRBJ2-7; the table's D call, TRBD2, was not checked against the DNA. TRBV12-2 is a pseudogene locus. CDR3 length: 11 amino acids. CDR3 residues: CASRPRREQYF. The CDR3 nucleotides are TGTGCAAGTCGCCCCCGCCGGGAGCAGTACTTC.

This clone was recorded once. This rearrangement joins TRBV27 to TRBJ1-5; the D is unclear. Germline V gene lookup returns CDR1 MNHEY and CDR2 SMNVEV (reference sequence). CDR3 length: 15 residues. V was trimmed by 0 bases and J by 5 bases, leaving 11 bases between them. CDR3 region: CASSLSTRPDQPQHF. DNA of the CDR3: TGTGCCAGCAGTTTATCTACCAGGCCCGATCAGCCCCAGCATTTT.

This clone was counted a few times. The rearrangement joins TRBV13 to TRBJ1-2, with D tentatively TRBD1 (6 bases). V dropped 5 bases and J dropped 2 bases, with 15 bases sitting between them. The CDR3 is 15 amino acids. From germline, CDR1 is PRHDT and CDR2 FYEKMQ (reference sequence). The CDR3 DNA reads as TGTGCCAGCAGCCCAGAGCACAGGGCCAACTATGGCTACACCTTC. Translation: CASSPEHRANYGYTF.

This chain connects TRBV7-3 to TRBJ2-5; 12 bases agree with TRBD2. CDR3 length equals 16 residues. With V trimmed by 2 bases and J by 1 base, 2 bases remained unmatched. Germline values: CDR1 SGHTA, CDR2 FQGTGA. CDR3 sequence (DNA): TGTGCCAGCAGCTTACTAGCGGGAGGGCGCCAAGAGACCCAGTACTTC. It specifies CASSLLAGGRQETQYF.

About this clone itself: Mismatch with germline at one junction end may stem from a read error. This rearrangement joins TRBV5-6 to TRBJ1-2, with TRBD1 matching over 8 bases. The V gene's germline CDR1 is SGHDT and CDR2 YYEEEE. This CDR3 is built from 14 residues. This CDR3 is CASILRQGFYGYTF. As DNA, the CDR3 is TGTGCCAGCATCTTGCGACAGGGGTTCTATGGCTACACCTTC.

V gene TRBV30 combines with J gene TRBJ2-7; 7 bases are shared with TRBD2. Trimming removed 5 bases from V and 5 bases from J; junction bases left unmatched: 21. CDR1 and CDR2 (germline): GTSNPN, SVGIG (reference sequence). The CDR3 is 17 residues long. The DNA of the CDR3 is TGTGCCTGGTCCCCATCAAGAGGGAGGGCCCTTGGGAACGAGCAGTACTTC. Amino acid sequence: CAWSPSRGRALGNEQYF.

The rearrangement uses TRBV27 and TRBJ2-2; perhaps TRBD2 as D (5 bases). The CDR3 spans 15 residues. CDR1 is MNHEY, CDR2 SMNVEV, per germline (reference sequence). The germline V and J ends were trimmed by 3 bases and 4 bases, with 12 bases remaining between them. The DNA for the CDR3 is TGTGCCAGCAGTTTGGCACGGGCGGGCACCGGGGAGCTGTTTTTT. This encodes CASSLARAGTGELFF.

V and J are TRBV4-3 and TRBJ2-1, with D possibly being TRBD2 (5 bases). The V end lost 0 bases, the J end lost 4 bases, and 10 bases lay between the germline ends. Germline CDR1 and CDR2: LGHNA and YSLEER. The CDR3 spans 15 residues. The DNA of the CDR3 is TGCGCCAGCAGCCAAGAACGGCGGGCTTACAATGAGCAGTTCTTC. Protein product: CASSQERRAYNEQFF.

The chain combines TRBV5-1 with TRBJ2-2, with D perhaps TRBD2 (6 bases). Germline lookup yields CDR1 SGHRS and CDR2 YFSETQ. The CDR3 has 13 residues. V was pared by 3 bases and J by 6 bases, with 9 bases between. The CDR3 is CASSSGDSGELFF. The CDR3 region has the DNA TGCGCCAGCAGCTCGGGGGACTCCGGGGAGCTGTTTTTT.

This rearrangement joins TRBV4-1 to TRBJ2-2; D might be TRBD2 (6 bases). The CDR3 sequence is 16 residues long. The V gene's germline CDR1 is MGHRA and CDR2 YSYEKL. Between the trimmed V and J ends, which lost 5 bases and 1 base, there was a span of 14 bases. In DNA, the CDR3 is TGCGCCAGCAGCGCGAATCGGGGGAAGAACACCGGGGAGCTGTTTTTT. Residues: CASSANRGKNTGELFF.

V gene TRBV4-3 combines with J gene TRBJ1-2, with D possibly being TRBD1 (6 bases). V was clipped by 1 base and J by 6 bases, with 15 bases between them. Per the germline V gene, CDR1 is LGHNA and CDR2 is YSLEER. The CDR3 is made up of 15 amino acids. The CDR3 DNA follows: TGCGCCAGCAGCCAAGTAGGGGCAGGGGCACATGGCTACACCTTC. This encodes CASSQVGAGAHGYTF.